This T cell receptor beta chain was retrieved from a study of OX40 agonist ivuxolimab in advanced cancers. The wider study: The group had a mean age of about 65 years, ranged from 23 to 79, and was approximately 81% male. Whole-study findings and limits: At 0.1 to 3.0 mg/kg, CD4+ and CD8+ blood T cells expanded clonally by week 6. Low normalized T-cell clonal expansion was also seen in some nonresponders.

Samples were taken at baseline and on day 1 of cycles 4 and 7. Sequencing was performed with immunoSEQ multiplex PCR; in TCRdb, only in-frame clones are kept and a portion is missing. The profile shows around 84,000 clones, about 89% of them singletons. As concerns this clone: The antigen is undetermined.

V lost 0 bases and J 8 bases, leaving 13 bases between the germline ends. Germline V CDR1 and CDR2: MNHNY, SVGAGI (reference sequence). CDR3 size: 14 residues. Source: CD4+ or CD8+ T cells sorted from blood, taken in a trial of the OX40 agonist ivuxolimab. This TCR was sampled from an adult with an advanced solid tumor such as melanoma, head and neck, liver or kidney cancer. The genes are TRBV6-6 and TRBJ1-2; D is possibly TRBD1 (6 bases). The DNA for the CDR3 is TGTGCCAGCAGTTACTCGCAGGGACACGACGGCTACACCTTC. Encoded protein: CASSYSQGHDGYTF.